These 15 T cell receptor beta chains came from one sample sequenced in a study of shared T cell receptors in the human thymus. The data were produced by immunoSEQ multiplex PCR, yet TCRdb's version contains in-frame clones alone and is incomplete. The sample lists 630,000 or so clones, over 75% seen once, with roughly 0.0086% in the top ten. These data also featured in a second study, about human thymus T cells.

Sequencing input: thymocytes. The source is a boy younger than two with a congenital heart defect.

V and J are TRBV27 and TRBJ2-7; 9 positions agree with TRBD1. J was trimmed by 4 bases and V by 3 bases; bases with no gene match: 4. The germline V gene has CDR1 MNHEY and CDR2 SMNVEV (reference sequence). This CDR3 is 14 amino acids long. The CDR3 region is CASSFGTGIYEQYF. The CDR3, as DNA: TGTGCCAGCAGTTTCGGGACAGGGATTTACGAGCAGTACTTC.

The chain uses TRBV4-3 and TRBJ2-1, with TRBD2 matching over 11 bases. The V segment lost 1 base and the J segment 8 bases; nucleotides outside the gene matches: 7. Per germline, CDR1 LGHNA and CDR2 YSLEER. The CDR3 loop spans 16 amino acids. The CDR3 DNA reads TGCGCCAGCAGCCAAGTCCGACTAGCGGGGTTGTATGAGCAGTTCTTC. Its protein product is CASSQVRLAGLYEQFF.

The gene calls are TRBV6-5 and TRBJ2-7, with 8 bases identical to TRBD1. The germline gives CDR1 MNHEY, CDR2 SVGAGI. J lost 3 bases, V lost 5 bases, and 6 bases had no gene match. The CDR3 covers 14 residues. The CDR3 bases are TGTGCCAGCAGTAACCGGGACAGGAGCTACGAGCAGTACTTC. Translating it yields CASSNRDRSYEQYF.

The chain links TRBV5-6 to TRBJ1-3, with TRBD1 matching over 12 bases. Germline-derived CDR1 and CDR2 are SGHDT and YYEEEE. This CDR3 spans 18 amino acids. Trimming took 1 base from V and 4 from J; bases not matched to a gene: 9. CDR3 protein: CASSLFGTGGARGNTIYF. The CDR3 region has the DNA TGTGCCAGCAGCTTGTTCGGGACAGGGGGCGCGCGGGGAAACACCATATATTTT.

V gene TRBV5-8 combines with J gene TRBJ1-1; D perhaps matches TRBD1 (6 bases). Germline V gives CDR1 SGHTS, CDR2 YDEGEE. V was clipped by 4 bases and J by 7 bases, with 20 bases between them. There are 15 residues in the CDR3. The CDR3 region has the DNA TGTGCCAGCAGCCGGGAAAACAGGGATTTTAATGAAGCTTTCTTT. Protein sequence: CASSRENRDFNEAFF. Filled out from reference TRBV5-8 and TRBJ1-1, the complete variable domain reads EAGVTQSPTHLIKTRGQQATLRCSPISGHTSVYWYQQALGLGLQFLLWYDEGEERNRGNFPPRFSGRQFPNYSSELNVNALELEDSALYLCASSRENRDFNEAFFGQGTRLTVV.

The V gene is TRBV6-6, the J gene TRBJ2-2; 10 bases agree with TRBD1. V was clipped by 6 bases and J by 2 bases; unmatched bases: 6. The CDR3 spans 16 residues. Per germline, CDR1 MNHNY and CDR2 SVGAGI (reference sequence). CDR3 coding DNA: TGTGCCAGCAGCACCGACAGGGGGCCTAACACCGGGGAGCTGTTTTTT. This sequence encodes CASSTDRGPNTGELFF.

The chain uses TRBV5-1 and TRBJ1-3; D is undetermined. V was shortened by 4 bases and J by 0 bases, with 11 bases between the two germline ends. CDR1 is SGHRS, CDR2 YFSETQ, per germline. CDR3 length: 15 residues. CDR3 coding DNA: TGCGCCAGCAGCCCTAGTTGGTTCTCTGGAAACACCATATATTTT. It translates to CASSPSWFSGNTIYF.

The chain uses TRBV28 and TRBJ1-6; 9 bases are a match to TRBD1. V lost 6 bases and J lost 3; bases outside the gene matches: 9. This CDR3 is built from 17 residues. CDR1 and CDR2 from the germline V gene are MDHEN and SYDVKM. CDR3 in DNA: TGTGCCAGCAGCCCCGGGACAGGGTATTTCTATAATTCACCCCTCCACTTT. The encoded protein is CASSPGTGYFYNSPLHF.

The chain recombines TRBV25-1 with TRBJ1-2; D remains unclear. The CDR3 runs to 14 residues. The germline gives CDR1 MGHDK, CDR2 SYGVNS. Trimming removed 1 base at V and 5 bases at J, with 11 bases between. The CDR3 coding sequence is TGTGCCAGCAGTGAATCTGAGCCTTATTATGGCTACACCTTC. Translation gives CASSESEPYYGYTF.

The rearrangement uses TRBV7-9 and TRBJ2-1; no reliable D call. CDR1 SEHNR and CDR2 FQNEAQ come from the germline V gene (reference sequence). V was pared by 3 bases and J by 2 bases, with 5 bases between. The CDR3 covers 13 residues. The CDR3 loop reads CASSFQTYNEQFF. In DNA form, the CDR3 reads TGTGCCAGCAGCTTCCAGACCTACAATGAGCAGTTCTTC.

The chain carries TRBV15 and TRBJ1-2; 7 bases fit TRBD1. Germline CDR1 LNHNV, CDR2 YYDKDF (reference sequence). The CDR3 length is 17 residues. Germline trimming cut 0 bases from V and 4 bases from J; bases unmatched to any gene: 11. CDR3 nucleotides: TGTGCCACCAGCAGAGATGCCCAGGACAGGCCAATCTATGGCTACACCTTC. Translation gives CATSRDAQDRPIYGYTF. Supplemented by reference TRBV15 and TRBJ1-2, the full variable domain reads DAMVIQNPRYQVTQFGKPVTLSCSQTLNHNVMYWYQQKSSQAPKLLFHYYDKDFNNEADTPDNFQSRRPNTSFCFLDIRSPGLGDTAMYLCATSRDAQDRPIYGYTFGSGTRLTVV.

In this sample, this clone turned up a few times. The chain couples TRBV19 to TRBJ1-3; D may be TRBD1 (5 bases). The germline V gene encodes CDR1 LNHDA and CDR2 SQIVND (reference sequence). The CDR3 runs 14 residues. Trimming cost V 5 bases and J 4 bases, with 12 bases left between them. The CDR3 DNA sequence: TGTGCCAGTAGTCCCAGGGTCGGCGGAAACACCATATATTTT. This encodes CASSPRVGGNTIYF.

In this sample, this clone turned up once. J is TRBJ2-3 and V is TRBV5-4, with 9 nucleotides matching TRBD2. The CDR3 is 19 residues long. V lost 2 bases to trimming and J lost 0 bases; unmatched junction nucleotides: 13. Germline CDR1 reads SGHNT; CDR2 reads YYREEE (reference sequence). CDR3 residues: CASSFLPRRGGASTDTQYF. CDR3 nucleotides: TGTGCCAGCAGCTTTCTCCCTAGGCGGGGGGGTGCTAGCACAGATACGCAGTATTTT.

The J gene is TRBJ2-3, the V gene TRBV6-6; 8 positions match TRBD1. The CDR3 has 16 amino acids. Losses at the gene ends were 0 bases for V and 4 bases for J; bases not matched to a gene: 6. CDR1 is MNHNY, CDR2 SVGAGI, per germline (reference sequence). Written as DNA, the CDR3 is TGTGCCAGCAGTTACTCTTCAGGGGGCATTGCAGATACGCAGTATTTT. This sequence encodes CASSYSSGGIADTQYF.

This chain links TRBV7-9 with TRBJ2-7; TRBD2 aligns across 10 bases. CDR1 and CDR2 (germline): SEHNR, FQNEAQ (reference sequence). V lost 5 bases, J lost 3 bases, and 10 bases stayed unmatched. The CDR3 consists of 16 residues. CDR3 in amino acids: CASSLEREGPDYEQYF. The CDR3 coding sequence is TGTGCCAGCAGCCTGGAGCGGGAGGGCCCAGACTACGAGCAGTACTTC.